The rows below give T cell receptor beta chains drawn from one sample of a study of Graves' ophthalmopathy and Graves' hyperthyroidism. Each CDR3 protein is one row after TCRdb ran MiXCR on the multiplex PCR reads. The sample has more than 1,000,000 distinct CDR3 sequences, 35% to 40% seen once. Material for sequencing was peripheral blood or thyroid tissue (not recorded which). The receptors were sampled from an adult man with Graves' hyperthyroidism. CDR3s include the opening cysteine and the closing phenylalanine or tryptophan. The order of the fields is J gene, D gene, clone size, V gene, CDR3 DNA, CDR3 protein. D genes are given only for firm matches. The size entry is marked missing in some rows and otherwise reads once, few, many or a size class.

J gene: TRBJ2-7
D gene: TRBD2
clone size: .
V gene: TRBV7-9
CDR3 DNA: TGTGCCAGCAGCTCCCGGACTAGCGGGAGAAGCGAGCAGTACTTC
CDR3 protein: CASSSRTSGRSEQYF

J gene: TRBJ1-1
D gene: .
clone size: .
V gene: TRBV10-3
CDR3 DNA: TGTGCCAGCAGTTATTCTCTAGTGGGGTCGGCTGAAGCTTTCTTT
CDR3 protein: CASSYSLVGSAEAFF

J gene: TRBJ1-2
D gene: .
clone size: few
V gene: TRBV6-5
CDR3 DNA: TGTGCCAGCCGTCCCCGGGTGTACTATGGCTACACCTTC
CDR3 protein: CASRPRVYYGYTF

J gene: TRBJ2-2
D gene: .
clone size: many
V gene: TRBV7-2
CDR3 DNA: TGTGCCAGCAGCTACTTTACCGGGGAGCTGTTTTTT
CDR3 protein: CASSYFTGELFF

J gene: TRBJ2-6
D gene: .
clone size: few
V gene: TRBV20-1
CDR3 DNA: TGCAGTGCTAGGCTCAGGGATGGGTCCACTGGGGCCAACGTCCTGACTTTC
CDR3 protein: CSARLRDGSTGANVLTF

J gene: TRBJ2-2
D gene: TRBD1
clone size: .
V gene: TRBV7-2
CDR3 DNA: TGTGCCAGCAGCCCACAGGGGTGGGAGCTGTTTTTT
CDR3 protein: CASSPQGWELFF

J gene: TRBJ2-7
D gene: .
clone size: .
V gene: TRBV7-9
CDR3 DNA: TGTGCCAGCAGCTTATATGGTGGGCAGGGTTACGAGCAGTACTTC
CDR3 protein: CASSLYGGQGYEQYF

J gene: TRBJ2-7
D gene: .
clone size: many
V gene: TRBV29-1
CDR3 DNA: TGCAGCGTTGAAGGGACGGCGCCCTACGAGCAGTACTTC
CDR3 protein: CSVEGTAPYEQYF

J gene: TRBJ1-2
D gene: .
clone size: .
V gene: TRBV7-7
CDR3 DNA: .
CDR3 protein: CASSSQTSVYFCAIRDREADGYTF

J gene: TRBJ2-7
D gene: .
clone size: few
V gene: TRBV6-5
CDR3 DNA: TGTGCCAGCAGTTCGGGGAAAGAGCAGTACTTC
CDR3 protein: CASSSGKEQYF

J gene: TRBJ2-7
D gene: .
clone size: many
V gene: TRBV2
CDR3 DNA: TGTGCCAGCAGTGAAGAAGGCGGACAGAAGCAGTACTTC
CDR3 protein: CASSEEGGQKQYF

J gene: TRBJ1-2
D gene: .
clone size: .
V gene: TRBV30
CDR3 DNA: TGTGCCTGGAGCGAAGGCTGGGCCAGCTATGGCTACACCTTC
CDR3 protein: CAWSEGWASYGYTF

J gene: TRBJ2-5
D gene: TRBD2
clone size: once
V gene: TRBV19
CDR3 DNA: TGTGCCAGTATCCCCCCACTTTCGGGACTAGCGGCGAGGGGAGAAGAGACCCAGTACTTC
CDR3 protein: CASIPPLSGLAARGEETQYF

J gene: TRBJ2-5
D gene: .
clone size: .
V gene: TRBV6-5
CDR3 DNA: TGTGCCAGCAGGGTGAACTTCGACGGCCAAGAGACCCAGTACTTC
CDR3 protein: CASRVNFDGQETQYF

J gene: TRBJ2-2
D gene: .
clone size: .
V gene: TRBV19
CDR3 DNA: TGTGCCAGTAGTATCCCTAAGACTCTCACCGGGGAGCTGTTTTTT
CDR3 protein: CASSIPKTLTGELFF

J gene: TRBJ2-5
D gene: .
clone size: .
V gene: TRBV7-6
CDR3 DNA: TGTGCCAGCAGCCCCGGGATTGAACAGCCCCAGTACTTC
CDR3 protein: CASSPGIEQPQYF

J gene: TRBJ2-7
D gene: .
clone size: many
V gene: TRBV7-3
CDR3 DNA: TGTGCCAGCAGCCTATCTAGCGATGTCTCCTACGAGCAGTACTTC
CDR3 protein: CASSLSSDVSYEQYF

J gene: TRBJ2-7
D gene: .
clone size: many
V gene: TRBV7-2
CDR3 DNA: TGTGCCAGCAGCACGACGAGAGGGACGATTAACGAGCAGTACTTC
CDR3 protein: CASSTTRGTINEQYF

J gene: TRBJ1-2
D gene: .
clone size: .
V gene: TRBV27
CDR3 DNA: TGTGCCAGCAGTTTTGGACTGAAGAATGGCTACACCTTC
CDR3 protein: CASSFGLKNGYTF

J gene: TRBJ1-6
D gene: .
clone size: many
V gene: TRBV5-1
CDR3 DNA: TGCGCCAGCAGCTTTCAGGGGAACCTCGTTAATTCACCCCTCCACTTT
CDR3 protein: CASSFQGNLVNSPLHF

J gene: TRBJ2-5
D gene: .
clone size: many
V gene: TRBV19
CDR3 DNA: TGTTCTTGGGTTCGGGAGACCCAGTACTTC
CDR3 protein: CSWVRETQYF

J gene: TRBJ2-7
D gene: .
clone size: few
V gene: TRBV6-5
CDR3 DNA: TGTGCCAGCAGTTACGGACGGGGAGACTACGAGCAGTACTTC
CDR3 protein: CASSYGRGDYEQYF

J gene: TRBJ1-1
D gene: .
clone size: .
V gene: TRBV20-1
CDR3 DNA: TGCAGTCAAATGGCCTGGGTCACAGTGAACACTGAAGCTTTCTTT
CDR3 protein: CSQMAWVTVNTEAFF

J gene: TRBJ1-5
D gene: .
clone size: many
V gene: TRBV19
CDR3 DNA: TGTGCCAGTTCTCCTGGACAGCGTAGCAATCAGCCCCAGCATTTT
CDR3 protein: CASSPGQRSNQPQHF

J gene: TRBJ2-7
D gene: TRBD1
clone size: many
V gene: TRBV20-1
CDR3 DNA: TGCAGTGCTAGAGGTCTAGACAGGGGTGGATACGAGCAGTACTTC
CDR3 protein: CSARGLDRGGYEQYF

J gene: TRBJ2-7
D gene: TRBD2
clone size: many
V gene: TRBV7-8
CDR3 DNA: TGTGCCAGCAGCTTTTTCTTGGCCGGGACTAGCGGGTACGAGCAGTACTTC
CDR3 protein: CASSFFLAGTSGYEQYF

J gene: TRBJ1-2
D gene: .
clone size: many
V gene: TRBV7-9
CDR3 DNA: TGTGCCAGCAGCTTAGATGCGGCCGGACTGGTCGGCTACACCTTC
CDR3 protein: CASSLDAAGLVGYTF

J gene: TRBJ2-1
D gene: .
clone size: .
V gene: TRBV5-1
CDR3 DNA: TGCGCCAGCAATGGGCCCAATGAGCAGTTCTTC
CDR3 protein: CASNGPNEQFF

J gene: TRBJ1-5
D gene: .
clone size: many
V gene: TRBV12-3/TRBV12-4
CDR3 DNA: TGTGCCAGCAGTTACAGGGTCAGCAATCAGCCCCAGCATTTT
CDR3 protein: CASSYRVSNQPQHF

J gene: TRBJ1-3
D gene: TRBD1
clone size: many
V gene: TRBV7-2
CDR3 DNA: TGTGCCAGCAGCATCACGACAGGGACTGGAAACACCATATATTTT
CDR3 protein: CASSITTGTGNTIYF

J gene: TRBJ1-5
D gene: TRBD1
clone size: .
V gene: TRBV28
CDR3 DNA: TGTGCCAGCGGACCTCCGGGACAGGGGATTTATCAGCCCCAGCATTTT
CDR3 protein: CASGPPGQGIYQPQHF

J gene: TRBJ1-6
D gene: .
clone size: many
V gene: TRBV11-2
CDR3 DNA: TGTGCCAGCAGTCCGGCTACAGGGTATAATTCACCCCTCCACTTT
CDR3 protein: CASSPATGYNSPLHF

J gene: TRBJ2-7
D gene: .
clone size: .
V gene: TRBV12-3/TRBV12-4
CDR3 DNA: TGTGCCAGCAGTCCCCAACCCGGGACTCCATCCTACGAGCAGTACTTC
CDR3 protein: CASSPQPGTPSYEQYF

J gene: TRBJ1-5
D gene: TRBD1
clone size: once
V gene: TRBV20-1
CDR3 DNA: TGCAGTGCTAGAGATTTCGGGACAGGCACGCGGCTCCAGCATTTT
CDR3 protein: CSARDFGTGTRLQHF

J gene: TRBJ1-4
D gene: TRBD1
clone size: many
V gene: TRBV7-9
CDR3 DNA: TGTGCCAGCCGGTTCCAGGGGGAAGAACGCCAAAATGAAAAACTGTTTTTT
CDR3 protein: CASRFQGEERQNEKLFF

J gene: TRBJ1-1
D gene: .
clone size: many
V gene: TRBV29-1
CDR3 DNA: TGCAGCGCCGGGGAGAACACTGAAGCTTTCTTT
CDR3 protein: CSAGENTEAFF

J gene: TRBJ2-2
D gene: .
clone size: many
V gene: TRBV20-1
CDR3 DNA: TGCAGTGCACCCGCTGACAGGTCCCACACCGGGGAGCTGTTTTTT
CDR3 protein: CSAPADRSHTGELFF

J gene: TRBJ2-7
D gene: TRBD1
clone size: many
V gene: TRBV7-9
CDR3 DNA: TGTGCCAGCAGCTTGGACAGGGTGGTCGAGCAGTACTTC
CDR3 protein: CASSLDRVVEQYF